A selection of T cell receptor beta chains follows, all from one sample in a study of beta chain features in type 1 diabetes. Data came from immunoSEQ multiplex PCR; TCRdb stores just in-frame clones and leaves some out. The sample records about 900,000 clones, roughly 15% being singletons. Sequenced sample: naive CD4+ T cells from blood. These receptors were collected from a woman younger than 35 in good health. Each CDR3 is given with its conserved first and last residue. A D gene is named only where the DNA matches it firmly. Clone size, where shown, is once, few, many, or a class for clones that have expanded.

V	size	D	J	DNA	CDR3
TRBV29-1	few	TRBD1	TRBJ2-5	TGCAGCGTTGTAGGGGGCGATCTTCCCTTTGGGCAAGAGACCCAGTACTTC	CSVVGGDLPFGQETQYF
TRBV6-5	-	TRBD1	TRBJ1-5	TGTGCCAGCAGGCGACAGGGGACAAGCAATCAGCCCCAGCATTTT	CASRRQGTSNQPQHF
TRBV5-4	few	TRBD1	TRBJ2-2	TGTGCCAGCAGCTGGGGACAGGGGATTTCCGGGGAGCTGTTTTTT	CASSWGQGISGELFF
TRBV9	-	TRBD1	TRBJ2-7	TGTGCCAGCAGCGTAGATGCAGGGGGCGAGCAGTACTTC	CASSVDAGGEQYF
TRBV7-2	-	-	TRBJ1-2	TGTGCCAGCAGCCTGGGGACTCATGGCTACACCTTC	CASSLGTHGYTF
TRBV28	few	TRBD2	TRBJ2-3	TGTGCCAGCAGTTTGGAAGCGGGAGGGCCGCCAGATACGCAGTATTTT	CASSLEAGGPPDTQYF
TRBV5-1	-	TRBD1	TRBJ1-2	TGCGCCAGCAGCTTGGGGGACAGCATCAGTTATGGCTACACCTTC	CASSLGDSISYGYTF
TRBV28	-	-	TRBJ2-7	TGTGCCAGCAGTTTCTTCCAGGATACCTACGAGCAGTACTTC	CASSFFQDTYEQYF
TRBV7-2	few	TRBD2	TRBJ2-5	TGTGCCAGCAGGAGGGGCGGGAGGGGTTTCGGAGAGACCCAGTACTTC	CASRRGGRGFGETQYF
TRBV7-2	-	-	TRBJ1-1	TGTGCCAGCAGCTTAAGGAGCCAGGGGACTGAAGCTTTCTTT	CASSLRSQGTEAFF
TRBV6-6	-	TRBD2	TRBJ2-5	TGTGCCAGCAGTTACTCTGGGACTAGCGGTAAAGAGACCCAGTACTTC	CASSYSGTSGKETQYF
TRBV28	few	-	TRBJ1-1	TGTGCCAGCAGTTTTATGAACACTGAAGCTTTCTTT	CASSFMNTEAFF
TRBV6-6	few	-	TRBJ2-7	TGTGCCAGCAGTCGACCCCCCGAAAAGTTAGGGCAGTACTTC	CASSRPPEKLGQYF
TRBV18	few	-	TRBJ1-1	TGTGCCAGCTCACCGGGCCGAGGTGGCAGCACTGAAGCTTTCTTT	CASSPGRGGSTEAFF
TRBV6-1	few	TRBD2	TRBJ2-2	TGTGCCAGCAAGGGACTAGTGATAACCGGGGAGCTGTTTTTT	CASKGLVITGELFF
TRBV11-2	-	-	TRBJ2-7	TGTGCCAGCAGCACACCTTCTGGGGGCCGGGGATCCTACGAGCAGTACTTC	CASSTPSGGRGSYEQYF
TRBV9	-	TRBD2	TRBJ2-7	TGTGCCAGCAGCGTAGGGGGGCGGGAGGCCTTTTACGAGCAGTACTTC	CASSVGGREAFYEQYF
TRBV7-9	few	TRBD1	TRBJ2-7	TGTGCCAGCAGCCCCTTGGGCCGTGGGACAGGGAACTACGAGCAGTACTTC	CASSPLGRGTGNYEQYF
TRBV27	-	TRBD2	TRBJ2-7	TGTGCCAGCAGTTCCGGGGGGGCTCGATCCTACGAGCAGTACTTC	CASSSGGARSYEQYF
TRBV5-4	few	-	TRBJ2-7	TGTGCCAGCAGCTTGGCCAGGGCCGGGCCTTACGAGCAGTACTTC	CASSLARAGPYEQYF
TRBV5-5	-	-	TRBJ2-5	TGTGCCAGCAGCTTGGAGGATTACCAAGAGACCCAGTACTTC	CASSLEDYQETQYF
TRBV5-1	few	TRBD1	TRBJ1-5	TGCGCCAGCAGCTGGGGGACAGGCAACAATCAGCCCCAGCATTTT	CASSWGTGNNQPQHF
TRBV11-2	few	TRBD2	TRBJ2-3	TGTGCCAGCAGCATGCTAGCGGGAGTAGATACGCAGTATTTT	CASSMLAGVDTQYF
TRBV28	-	-	TRBJ2-5	TGTGCCAGCAGTTCGACAGGGAGGGCCCAGTGGTACCAAGAGACCCAGTACTTC	CASSSTGRAQWYQETQYF